The 10 T cell receptor beta chains presented below share a single source sample, sequenced in a study of early T cells in non-severe SARS-CoV-2 infection. TCRdb reanalysed the 5' RACE reads using MiXCR and keeps one entry per CDR3 protein. This table has about 70,000 distinct CDR3 sequences, 9.5% to 15% appearing once. The material sequenced was whole blood. Receptor source: an adult who was a healthcare worker with PCR-confirmed SARS-CoV-2 infection or an uninfected control (not recorded which).

The genes are TRBV29-1 and TRBJ1-1; the D gene is possibly TRBD1 (6 bases). This CDR3 comprises 11 residues. Germline V gene data show CDR1 as SQVTM and CDR2 as ANQGSEA. In DNA form, the CDR3 reads TGCAGAGGACAGTTGAACACTGAAGCTTTCTTT. This sequence encodes CRGQLNTEAFF.

The table lists this clonotype with many counts. The chain combines TRBV1 with TRBJ2-7; TRBD2, the table's D call, lacks a check against the DNA. TRBV1 is a documented pseudogene. The CDR3 runs 17 residues. The CDR3 loop is CTSSSRTSGTKSYEQYF. For the CDR3, the DNA is TGCACCAGCAGCAGCAGGACTAGCGGGACCAAGTCCTACGAGCAGTACTTC.

There are a few counts of this clonotype. The chain's CDR3 is CASSVGGTKETQYF. The CDR3 DNA reads as TGTGCCAGCAGCGTAGGTGGGACCAAAGAGACCCAGTACTTC. The V gene is TRBV9, the J gene TRBJ2-5, with D perhaps assigned TRBD1 or TRBD2 (5 bases each). The CDR3 totals 14 residues. CDR1 is SGDLS and CDR2 is YYNGEE in the germline V gene. Trimming stripped 0 bases from V and 3 bases from J, with 9 bases between.

This clonotype was seen at least ten times. The chain carries TRBV10-3 and TRBJ2-2; either TRBD1 or TRBD2 may supply D (6 bases each). With 7 bases removed from V and 0 bases from J, the gap between germline ends came to 9 bases. Germline lookup yields CDR1 ENHRY and CDR2 SYGVKD. CDR3 size: 14 residues. Here the CDR3 DNA reads TGTGCCATCAAGGGGGACTCGAACACCGGGGAGCTGTTTTTT. Translating gives CAIKGDSNTGELFF.

This clonotype was seen ten or more times. This sequence joins TRBV12-3 or TRBV12-4 and TRBJ2-3; D remains unclear. The germline V and J ends were trimmed by 5 bases and 4 bases, with 10 bases remaining between them. This CDR3 region has 13 residues. CDR3 residues: CASSPIAADTQYF. For the CDR3, the DNA is TGTGCCAGCAGTCCTATCGCGGCAGATACGCAGTATTTT.

This clonotype was recorded at least ten times. CDR3 sequence reads: CAQPGGAGDTQYF. The CDR3 DNA reads TGTGCCCAGCCGGGGGGCGCAGGGGATACGCAGTATTTT. The gene calls are TRBV7-9 and TRBJ2-3; possibly TRBD2 for D (7 bases). The CDR3 spans 13 residues. Germline assignment: CDR1 SEHNR and CDR2 FQNEAQ (reference sequence). Trimming removed 11 bases from V and 6 bases from J, with 18 bases in between. The full variable domain, in which reference TRBV7-9 and TRBJ2-3 provide the parts outside the CDR3, is DTGVSQNPRHKITKRGQNVTFRCDPISEHNRLYWYRQTLGQGPEFLTYFQNEAQLEKSRLLSDRFSAERPKGSFSTLEIQRTEQGDSAMYLCAQPGGAGDTQYFGPGTRLTVL.

V gene TRBV29-1 combines with J gene TRBJ2-3; 10 bases line up with TRBD2. V shed 2 bases, J shed 2 bases, and the junction held 4 bases outside the gene matches. From germline, CDR1 is SQVTM and CDR2 ANQGSEA. This CDR3 comprises 15 residues. The CDR3 DNA reads as TGCAGCGTTGAATGGCTAGCGGGAGTCACAGATACGCAGTATTTT. Translation: CSVEWLAGVTDTQYF.

Ten or more counts support this clonotype. The rearrangement joins TRBV29-1 to TRBJ2-1; D unresolved. The germline V and J ends were trimmed by 7 bases and 6 bases, with 13 bases remaining between them. The CDR3 has 12 residues. The germline V gene encodes CDR1 SQVTM and CDR2 ANQGSEA. CDR3 sequence (DNA): TGCAGCGGGAAGGACGGAGTCAATGAGCAGTTCTTC. This gives the protein CSGKDGVNEQFF.

This clonotype was seen repeatedly, ten times or more. The rearrangement links TRBV10-2 to TRBJ2-5; 8 bases match TRBD2. This CDR3 has 15 amino acids. The V segment lost 6 bases and the J segment 5 bases; nucleotides outside the gene matches: 11. The germline V gene encodes CDR1 WSHSY and CDR2 SAAADI. The CDR3 bases are TGCGCCAGCAGCCCCGGGAGGGCCGGGGTCGAGACCCAGTACTTC. It encodes CASSPGRAGVETQYF.

This clonotype was recorded at least ten times. The rearrangement joins TRBV6-6 to TRBJ1-1, with 9 bases identical to TRBD1. The CDR3 consists of 14 residues. V shed 4 bases and J 5 bases; nucleotides not matched to a gene: 5. CDR1 is MNHNY, CDR2 SVGAGI, per germline (reference sequence). The DNA of the CDR3 is TGTGCCAGCAGTTCTGTGACAGGGGGAACTGAAGCTTTCTTT. It encodes CASSSVTGGTEAFF.